The present entry profiles one T cell receptor beta chain with its context. Its antigen is unknown. These data are taken from a study of T cell repertoires in cytomegalovirus infection. Study overall: In the study, CMV epitopes included recently identified HLA-C-restricted and well-studied HLA-B-restricted ones. Public TCR beta signatures marked donors with CMV infection and the matching HLA.

Each CDR3 protein is one row after TCRdb ran MiXCR on the reads. Counted here are approximately 1,000,000 distinct CDR3 sequences, approximately 31% occurring once; the ten biggest clones make up 10% to 15%. Trimming removed 1 base at V and 2 bases at J, with 12 bases between. Germline values: CDR1 SEHNR, CDR2 FQNEAQ (reference sequence). The CDR3 sequence is 15 residues long. The clonotype was recovered from a human donor in good health (CMV status not recorded). Some clones in this sample may be carry-over from other donors' samples. The sequencing here drew on cultured CD8+ T cells from PBMCs, taken from culture after CMV antigen stimulation. The chain uses TRBV7-9 and TRBJ2-7; D is unresolved. CDR3 residues: CASSLGYLGTYEQYV. DNA for the CDR3: TGTGCCAGCAGCTTAGGTTATCTGGGTACCTACGAGCAGTACGTC.